Presented here are 3 T cell receptor beta chains from one specimen sequenced in a study of blood T cell repertoires in COVID-19. Clones were read by immunoSEQ multiplex PCR, and TCRdb kept only the in-frame ones, dropping some. The sample carries around 180,000 clones, more than 70% recorded once. The material sequenced was peripheral blood. These receptors were taken from a woman of 80 years or more with active or convalescent COVID-19.

V gene TRBV19 combines with J gene TRBJ2-3; D is unresolved. Germline V gene lookup returns CDR1 LNHDA and CDR2 SQIVND (reference sequence). The V end lost 5 bases, the J end lost 3 bases, and 12 bases lay between the germline ends. This CDR3 comprises 14 residues. For the CDR3, the DNA is TGTGCCAGTAGTTTTAGCCTTCTGACAGATACGCAGTATTTT. This encodes CASSFSLLTDTQYF. The full variable domain, rest sourced from reference TRBV19 and TRBJ2-3, is DGGITQSPKYLFRKEGQNVTLSCEQNLNHDAMYWYRQDPGQGLRLIYYSQIVNDFQKGDIAEGYSVSREKKESFPLTVTSAQKNPTAFYLCASSFSLLTDTQYFGPGTRLTVL.

The V and J genes are TRBV5-6 and TRBJ1-2; 11 bases are shared with TRBD1. The CDR3 runs to 17 residues. Germline V gene sequence: CDR1 SGHDT, CDR2 YYEEEE. V shed 4 bases, J shed 4 bases, and the junction held 12 bases outside the gene matches. The CDR3 DNA reads as TGTGCCAGCAGCCCCCCCCGGGGGGACAGGGGGTGCTATGGCTACACCTTC. Translated: CASSPPRGDRGCYGYTF. The variable domain in full, with the rest retrieved from reference TRBV5-6 and TRBJ1-2, is DAGVTQSPTHLIKTRGQQVTLRCSPKSGHDTVSWYQQALGQGPQFIFQYYEEEERQRGNFPDRFSGHQFPNYSSELNVNALLLGDSALYLCASSPPRGDRGCYGYTFGSGTRLTVV.

The chain employs TRBV19 and TRBJ2-1; D is perhaps TRBD2 (6 bases). The CDR3 has 15 residues. V lost 5 bases and J 4 bases, leaving 15 bases between the germline ends. The germline CDR1 and CDR2 sequences are LNHDA and SQIVND (reference sequence). Here the CDR3 DNA reads TGTGCCAGTAGTGTTTCCGGGACTGAGTACAATGAGCAGTTCTTC. The encoded protein is CASSVSGTEYNEQFF.